Below, 14 T cell receptor beta chains from the same sample are listed, as sequenced in a study of beta chain features in type 1 diabetes. These receptors' targets are unknown. Every isolated RNA sample was fully reverse transcribed, so sequencing captured expressed TCRB transcripts. Sequencing used immunoSEQ multiplex PCR; TCRdb keeps in-frame clones, though not all of them. The repertoire consists of 93,000 or so clones, with 28% occurring once and the leading ten covering under 0.55%. Study results and limitations: Moderate yet significant TCRB CDR3 shortening was seen in Type 1 diabetes patients in all four CD4+ subsets.

Sequences were obtained from central memory CD4+ T cells from blood. These receptors all stem from a woman between 18 and 30 years old with type 1 diabetes.

This clone was counted a few times. The CDR3 region is CASSSSGSGYNEQFF. The CDR3 DNA reads TGTGCCAGCAGCTCTAGCGGGAGTGGGTACAATGAGCAGTTCTTC. The chain links TRBV6-6 to TRBJ2-1; TRBD2 agrees at 10 bases. Looked up from germline, CDR1 is MNHNY and CDR2 is SVGAGI (reference sequence). This CDR3 region has 15 residues. V trimming: 6 bases; J trimming: 4 bases; junction bases outside the gene matches: 6.

The CDR3 loop is CASSRTVGQPQHF. In DNA form, the CDR3 reads TGTGCCAGCAGTCGGACAGTAGGTCAGCCCCAGCATTTT. This chain uses TRBV27 with TRBJ1-5; D may be TRBD1 (6 bases). Looked up from germline, CDR1 is MNHEY and CDR2 is SMNVEV (reference sequence). The CDR3 runs to 13 residues. Trimming removed 5 bases at V and 6 bases at J, with 11 bases between.

The chain has TRBV5-1 and TRBJ1-5, with TRBD1 identical over 7 bases. Germline CDR1 SGHRS, CDR2 YFSETQ. Germline trimming cut 3 bases from V and 5 bases from J; bases unmatched to any gene: 2. CDR3 size: 13 residues. CDR3 bases: TGCGCCAGCAGCTGGGACAGAGATCAGCCCCAGCATTTT. It yields the protein CASSWDRDQPQHF.

The chain couples TRBV18 to TRBJ2-7, with 11 bases that match TRBD2. This CDR3 has 13 residues. Germline trimming cut 3 bases from V and 5 bases from J; bases unmatched to any gene: 0. Per germline, CDR1 KGHSH and CDR2 LQKENI. DNA for the CDR3: TGTGCCAGCTCACCGACTAGCGGGAACGAGCAGTACGTC. Translating gives CASSPTSGNEQYV.

The chain links TRBV29-1 to TRBJ1-2; 7 nucleotides match TRBD1. Germline lookup yields CDR1 SQVTM and CDR2 ANQGSEA. V shed 7 bases, J shed 6 bases, and the junction held 8 bases outside the gene matches. The CDR3 extends over 12 amino acids. The CDR3: CSGGTAYNGYTF. Written as DNA, the CDR3 is TGCAGCGGGGGGACAGCCTACAATGGCTACACCTTC.

This clone has more than one count but fewer than ten. The chain employs TRBV23-1 and TRBJ1-5; tentative D call: TRBD1 (5 bases). TRBV23-1 is flagged as an ORF with uncertain function. The length of the CDR3 is 16 residues. V was pared by 3 bases and J by 4 bases, with 16 bases between. This CDR3 is CASSQTQARGNQPQHF. DNA of the CDR3: TGCGCCAGCAGTCAGACCCAGGCCCGGGGGAATCAGCCCCAGCATTTT.

This clone occurred a few times. The genes are TRBV30 and TRBJ2-3; D is ambiguous. CDR1 and CDR2 from the germline V gene are GTSNPN and SVGIG (reference sequence). The CDR3 sequence is 12 residues long. V was shortened by 0 bases and J by 6 bases, with 7 bases between the two germline ends. The CDR3, as DNA: TGTGCCTGGAGTGTACTGGGCGATACGCAGTATTTT. This translates into CAWSVLGDTQYF.

This clone has only a few counts. J is TRBJ1-3 and V is TRBV4-1, with D perhaps matching TRBD1 (6 bases). This CDR3 has 15 amino acids. Trimming left V 3 bases short and J 0 bases short, with 9 bases between. Germline loops: CDR1 MGHRA, CDR2 YSYEKL. This CDR3 reads CASSQQGSSGNTIYF. The CDR3 region has the DNA TGCGCCAGCAGCCAGCAGGGGAGCTCTGGAAACACCATATATTTT.

The chain couples TRBV2 to TRBJ2-7, with 15 bases identical to TRBD2. The CDR3 contains 15 residues. The junction had 10 bases not matched to a gene; V was cut back by 5 bases and J by 11 bases. CDR1 is SNHLY and CDR2 is FYNNEI in the germline V gene. CDR3: CASSPGLAGGFTEYV. The CDR3 DNA reads as TGTGCCAGCAGTCCCGGACTAGCGGGAGGGTTCACCGAGTACGTC.

This clone showed up just a few times. The J gene is TRBJ2-7, the V gene TRBV5-5; 9 nucleotides align to TRBD2. J was trimmed by 0 bases and V by 3 bases; bases with no gene match: 1. The germline V gene encodes CDR1 SGHKS and CDR2 YYEKEE (reference sequence). The CDR3 length is 14 residues. The CDR3 DNA sequence: TGTGCCAGCAGCTCGACTAGCGGCTCCTACGAGCAGTACTTC. This translates into CASSSTSGSYEQYF.

In this sample, this clone turned up a few times. V gene TRBV27 combines with J gene TRBJ2-5; D perhaps matches TRBD1 (5 bases). There are 14 residues in the CDR3. V was clipped by 2 bases and J by 5 bases, with 12 bases between them. Germline-derived CDR1 and CDR2 are MNHEY and SMNVEV (reference sequence). The CDR3: CASSLRQGRETQYF. CDR3 nucleotide sequence: TGTGCCAGCAGTTTAAGGCAGGGAAGGGAGACCCAGTACTTC.

This clone came up a few times. The rearrangement joins TRBV5-1 to TRBJ1-2; 7 bases match TRBD1. CDR1 and CDR2 from the germline V gene are SGHRS and YFSETQ. Losses at the gene ends were 4 bases for V and 0 bases for J; bases not matched to a gene: 3. The CDR3 runs to 14 residues. The CDR3 loop is CASSTGQTNYGYTF. CDR3 DNA: TGCGCCAGCAGCACGGGACAGACTAACTATGGCTACACCTTC. The full variable domain, completed using reference TRBV5-1 and TRBJ1-2, is KAGVTQTPRYLIKTRGQQVTLSCSPISGHRSVSWYQQTPGQGLQFLFEYFSETQRNKGNFPGRFSGRQFSNSRSEMNVSTLELGDSALYLCASSTGQTNYGYTFGSGTRLTVV.

The CDR3 nucleotides read TGTGCCAGCAGCTTAGGGCCCCCTAGCGCTGGGGAGGGGACGCAGTATTTT. Protein sequence: CASSLGPPSAGEGTQYF. V gene TRBV7-2 combines with J gene TRBJ2-3; TRBD2 agrees at 7 bases. The germline gives CDR1 SGHTA, CDR2 FQGNSA. The CDR3 contains 17 residues. V shed 1 base, J shed 9 bases, and the junction held 16 bases outside the gene matches.

The chain combines TRBV5-1 with TRBJ2-1; D is unclear. V gave up 4 bases and J gave up 1 base, with 12 bases separating them. Per the germline V gene, CDR1 is SGHRS and CDR2 is YFSETQ. The CDR3 covers 15 residues. CDR3: CASSQMPGSYNEQFF. In DNA form, the CDR3 reads TGCGCCAGCAGCCAAATGCCCGGGTCCTACAATGAGCAGTTCTTC. The variable domain in full, with the rest retrieved from reference TRBV5-1 and TRBJ2-1, is KAGVTQTPRYLIKTRGQQVTLSCSPISGHRSVSWYQQTPGQGLQFLFEYFSETQRNKGNFPGRFSGRQFSNSRSEMNVSTLELGDSALYLCASSQMPGSYNEQFFGPGTRLTVL.